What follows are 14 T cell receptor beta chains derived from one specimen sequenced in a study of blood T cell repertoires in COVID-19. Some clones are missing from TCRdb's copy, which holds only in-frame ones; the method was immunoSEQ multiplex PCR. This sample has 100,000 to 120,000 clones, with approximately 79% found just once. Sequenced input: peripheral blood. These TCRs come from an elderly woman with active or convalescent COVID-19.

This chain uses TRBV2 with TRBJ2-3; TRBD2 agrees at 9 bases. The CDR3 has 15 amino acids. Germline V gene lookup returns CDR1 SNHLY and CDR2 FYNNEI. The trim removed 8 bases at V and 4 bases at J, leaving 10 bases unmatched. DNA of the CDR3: TGTGCCAGCGGGGCGGGAGGGCATGGTGCAGATACGCAGTATTTT. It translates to CASGAGGHGADTQYF.

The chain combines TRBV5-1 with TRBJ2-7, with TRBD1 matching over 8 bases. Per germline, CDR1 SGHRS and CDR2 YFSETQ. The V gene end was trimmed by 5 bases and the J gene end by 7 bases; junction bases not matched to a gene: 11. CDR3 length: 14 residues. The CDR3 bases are TGCGCCAGCAGGTCAACTCAGGGGGCGGTTGAGCAGTACTTC. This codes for CASRSTQGAVEQYF.

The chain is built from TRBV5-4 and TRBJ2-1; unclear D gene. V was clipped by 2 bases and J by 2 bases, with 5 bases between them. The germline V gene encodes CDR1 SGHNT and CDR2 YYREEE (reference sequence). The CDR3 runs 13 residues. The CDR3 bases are TGTGCCAGCAGCTTCCGGGCCTACAATGAGCAGTTCTTC. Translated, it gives CASSFRAYNEQFF.

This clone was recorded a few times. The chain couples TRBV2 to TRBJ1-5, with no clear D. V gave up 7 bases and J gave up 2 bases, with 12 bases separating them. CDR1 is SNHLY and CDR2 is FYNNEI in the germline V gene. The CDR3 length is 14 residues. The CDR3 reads CASTKGGGNQPQHF. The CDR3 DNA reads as TGTGCCAGCACAAAAGGAGGCGGCAATCAGCCCCAGCATTTT.

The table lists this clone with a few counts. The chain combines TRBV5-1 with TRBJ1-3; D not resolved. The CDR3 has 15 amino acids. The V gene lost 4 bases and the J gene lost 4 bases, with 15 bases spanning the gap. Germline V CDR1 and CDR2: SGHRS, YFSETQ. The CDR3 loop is CASSLPGGLGNTIYF. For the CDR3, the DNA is TGCGCCAGCAGCCTACCCGGCGGATTAGGAAACACCATATATTTT.

The CDR3 sequence: CASRLAVTNTGELFF. The CDR3 bases are TGCGCCAGCAGGCTAGCGGTTACGAACACCGGGGAGCTGTTTTTT. V is TRBV4-3 and J is TRBJ2-2, with TRBD2 matching over 7 bases. V shed 6 bases and J 0 bases; nucleotides not matched to a gene: 4. The V gene's germline CDR1 is LGHNA and CDR2 YSLEER. This CDR3 is built from 15 residues.

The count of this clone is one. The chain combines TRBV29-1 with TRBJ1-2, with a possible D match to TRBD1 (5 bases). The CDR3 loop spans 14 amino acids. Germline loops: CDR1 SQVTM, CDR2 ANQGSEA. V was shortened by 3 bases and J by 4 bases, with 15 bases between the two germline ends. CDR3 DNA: TGCAGCGTTGAGGCGGGGGGTCGGGGCTATGGCTACACCTTC. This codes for CSVEAGGRGYGYTF. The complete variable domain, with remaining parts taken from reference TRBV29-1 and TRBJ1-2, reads SAVISQKPSRDICQRGTSLTIQCQVDSQVTMMFWYRQQPGQSLTLIATANQGSEATYESGFVIDKFPISRPNLTFSTLTVSNMSPEDSSIYLCSVEAGGRGYGYTFGSGTRLTVV.

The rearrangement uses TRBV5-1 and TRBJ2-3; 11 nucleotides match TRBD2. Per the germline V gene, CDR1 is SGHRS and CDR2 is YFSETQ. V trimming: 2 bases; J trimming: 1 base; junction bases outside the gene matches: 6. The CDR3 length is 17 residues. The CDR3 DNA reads TGCGCCAGCAGCTTAGACCCGACTAGCGGGGGCACAGATACGCAGTATTTT. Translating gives CASSLDPTSGGTDTQYF.

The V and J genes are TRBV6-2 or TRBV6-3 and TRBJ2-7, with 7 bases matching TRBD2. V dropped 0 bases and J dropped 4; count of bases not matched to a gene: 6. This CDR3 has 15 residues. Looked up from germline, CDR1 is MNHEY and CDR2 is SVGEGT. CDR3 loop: CASSYSAGTTYEQYF. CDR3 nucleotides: TGTGCCAGCAGTTACTCGGCCGGGACTACGTACGAGCAGTACTTC.

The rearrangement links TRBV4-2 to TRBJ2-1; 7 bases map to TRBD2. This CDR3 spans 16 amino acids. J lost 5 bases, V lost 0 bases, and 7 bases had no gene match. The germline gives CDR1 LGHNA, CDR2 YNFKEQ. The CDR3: CASSQDHNGRNNEQFF. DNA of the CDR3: TGTGCCAGCAGCCAAGATCATAACGGGAGGAACAATGAGCAGTTCTTC.

As DNA, the CDR3 is TGTGCCAGCAGCGCGGACAGGAGCGAGTACAATGAGCAGTTCTTC. Translated, it gives CASSADRSEYNEQFF. The genes are TRBV2 and TRBJ2-1, with 7 bases matching TRBD1. Germline V gene data show CDR1 as SNHLY and CDR2 as FYNNEI. V lost 6 bases and J lost 4; bases outside the gene matches: 9. CDR3 length equals 15 residues.

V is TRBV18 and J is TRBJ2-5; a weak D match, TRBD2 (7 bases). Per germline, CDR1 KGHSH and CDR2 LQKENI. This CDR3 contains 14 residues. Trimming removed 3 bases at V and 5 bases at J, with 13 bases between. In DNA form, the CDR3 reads TGTGCCAGCTCACCCTCGGGGGGCACGGAGACCCAGTACTTC. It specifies CASSPSGGTETQYF.

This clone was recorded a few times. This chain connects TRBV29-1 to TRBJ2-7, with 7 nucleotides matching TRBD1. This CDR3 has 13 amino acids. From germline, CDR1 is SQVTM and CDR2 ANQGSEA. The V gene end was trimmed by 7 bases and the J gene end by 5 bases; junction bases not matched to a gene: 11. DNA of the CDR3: TGCAGCGCCACGCAGACAGGGTACAACGAGCAGTACTTC. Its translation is CSATQTGYNEQYF.

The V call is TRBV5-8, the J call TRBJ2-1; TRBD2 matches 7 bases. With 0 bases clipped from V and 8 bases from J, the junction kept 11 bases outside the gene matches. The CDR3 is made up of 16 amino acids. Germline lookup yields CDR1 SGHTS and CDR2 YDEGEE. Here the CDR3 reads CASSLALGGTLYEQFF. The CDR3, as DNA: TGTGCCAGCAGCTTGGCCCTCGGGGGGACCTTATATGAGCAGTTCTTC.